A single TCR beta chain is shown here with its context. These data come from a study of blood T cell repertoires in COVID-19. Across the whole study: Acute-phase and convalescent COVID-19 samples originated in the United States, Italy and Spain.

TCRdb's copy holds only in-frame clones and misses some; the assay was immunoSEQ multiplex PCR. The table lists a few hundred thousand clones, around four fifths of them singletons. The germline V gene encodes CDR1 LNHDA and CDR2 SQIVND (reference sequence). V gave up 6 bases and J gave up 2 bases; unmatched junction bases: 8. The CDR3 is 17 amino acids. The chain combines TRBV19 with TRBJ2-1, with TRBD2 identical over 12 bases. This receptor was obtained from a woman of 80 years or more with active or convalescent COVID-19. The source material was peripheral blood. Written as DNA, the CDR3 is TGTGCCAGTAGCCTCGGACTAGCGGGGTACACCTACAATGAGCAGTTCTTC. Its protein product is CASSLGLAGYTYNEQFF.